The 13 T cell receptor beta chains presented below share a single source sample, sequenced in a study of T cell repertoires in cytomegalovirus infection. A single record per CDR3 protein comes from TCRdb applying MiXCR to the reads. The sample holds around 260,000 distinct CDR3 sequences; approximately 9.2% are singletons and the top ten take around 16%. The sequenced sample was PBMCs. These receptors came from a human donor in good health (CMV status not recorded). Some clones in this sample may be carry-over from other donors' samples.

The gene calls are TRBV12-3 or TRBV12-4 and TRBJ1-5, with a weak D call TRBD1 (6 bases). This CDR3 is built from 18 residues. Deletions cut 5 bases from V and 1 base from J, with 21 bases between. The CDR3 loop reads CASSPGGHTLWSNQPQHF. CDR3 DNA: TGTGCCAGCAGTCCCGGGGGACACACGCTGTGGAGCAATCAGCCCCAGCATTTT.

This clonotype came up once. The rearrangement joins TRBV18 to TRBJ2-7, with TRBD1 identical over 12 bases. J lost 5 bases, V lost 0 bases, and 5 bases had no gene match. The CDR3 is 16 amino acids. The germline V gene encodes CDR1 KGHSH and CDR2 LQKENI. The CDR3 DNA reads TGTGCCAGCTCACCACCCGGGACAGGGGGCGTCCACGAGCAGTACTTC. Protein product: CASSPPGTGGVHEQYF.

This clonotype occurred many times. The chain links TRBV7-2 to TRBJ2-7; 7 nucleotides line up with TRBD1. In germline, CDR1 is SGHTA, CDR2 FQGNSA. The CDR3 is made up of 13 amino acids. Trimming removed 5 bases from V and 2 bases from J; junction bases left unmatched: 3. The CDR3 is CASSHRGAYEQYF. CDR3 in DNA: TGTGCCAGCAGCCACAGGGGAGCCTACGAGCAGTACTTC.

This clonotype has a count of ten or more. The J gene is TRBJ2-1, the V gene TRBV7-2; D remains unclear. CDR3 length: 13 residues. Germline V CDR1 and CDR2: SGHTA, FQGNSA. The V gene lost 0 bases and the J gene lost 10 bases, with 10 bases spanning the gap. The CDR3 DNA sequence: TGTGCCAGCAGCTTAGCCCTCTCTGGGGAGCAGTTCTTC. It translates to CASSLALSGEQFF.

V is TRBV20-1 and J is TRBJ2-2; D tentatively fits TRBD1 or TRBD2 (5 bases each). Germline CDR1 DFQATT, CDR2 SNEGSKA (reference sequence). V was trimmed by 5 bases and J by 8 bases, leaving 12 bases between them. The length of the CDR3 is 12 residues. CDR3 loop: CSARRDAGELFF. The CDR3 DNA reads TGCAGTGCTCGCCGGGACGCAGGGGAGCTGTTTTTT.

This clonotype has at least ten counts. In nucleotides, the CDR3 is TGTGCCAGCAGCCGAGGGGCGCAGGGATCTAACTATGGCTACACCTTC. Translated: CASSRGAQGSNYGYTF. This sequence joins TRBV28 and TRBJ1-2; D perhaps matches TRBD1 (5 bases). Trimming shortened V by 6 bases and J by 0 bases, and 17 bases separated the two germline ends. In germline, CDR1 is MDHEN, CDR2 SYDVKM. The CDR3 loop spans 16 amino acids.

This clonotype showed up many times. This rearrangement joins TRBV6-2 or TRBV6-3 to TRBJ2-1, with TRBD1 as a possible D gene (5 bases). The CDR3 contains 16 residues. Trimming shortened V by 4 bases and J by 6 bases, and 19 bases separated the two germline ends. CDR1 is MNHEY and CDR2 is SVGEGT in the germline V gene. The CDR3 sequence is CASSFTPPAGPNEQFF. The CDR3 bases are TGTGCCAGCAGTTTCACCCCCCCCGCAGGGCCCAATGAGCAGTTCTTC.

This sequence joins TRBV19 and TRBJ2-2; possible D gene TRBD2, 7 bases. With 8 bases removed from V and 5 bases from J, the gap between germline ends came to 18 bases. This CDR3 has 15 amino acids. Germline loops: CDR1 LNHDA, CDR2 SQIVND (reference sequence). CDR3 protein: CASARGGLRTGELFF. CDR3 sequence (DNA): TGTGCCAGTGCGAGGGGGGGGCTAAGGACCGGGGAGCTGTTTTTT.

This clonotype was counted ten times or more. A much larger clone lies a single base off, so this may be a read error. The V call is TRBV7-2, the J call TRBJ1-4, with D tentatively TRBD1 (5 bases). This CDR3 contains 16 residues. Germline CDR1 reads SGHTA; CDR2 reads FQGNSA. Trimming removed 0 bases at V and 8 bases at J, with 16 bases between. The CDR3 DNA reads TGTGCCAGCAGCTTAGCGCGCCAGGGTGCGCAGGAAAAACTGTTTTTT. Translation gives CASSLARQGAQEKLFF.

This CDR3 reads CSVGETGRGSYNEQFF. The CDR3 DNA follows: TGCAGCGTCGGGGAGACAGGAAGAGGATCCTACAATGAGCAGTTCTTC. This chain joins TRBV29-1 and TRBJ2-1, with a possible D match to TRBD1 (6 bases). The length of the CDR3 is 16 residues. Per germline, CDR1 SQVTM and CDR2 ANQGSEA. With 6 bases removed from V and 1 base from J, the gap between germline ends came to 19 bases.

The rearrangement links TRBV20-1 to TRBJ1-5; TRBD1 might be the D (6 bases). V lost 5 bases and J 3 bases, leaving 11 bases between the germline ends. Germline V gene sequence: CDR1 DFQATT, CDR2 SNEGSKA (reference sequence). The CDR3 extends over 13 amino acids. The CDR3 here is CSARTGTNQPQHF. CDR3 DNA: TGCAGTGCTCGTACAGGGACCAATCAGCCCCAGCATTTT.

This clonotype came up many times. The chain has TRBV6-1 and TRBJ1-5; 8 nucleotides align to TRBD1. The CDR3 is made up of 15 amino acids. Germline V gene data show CDR1 as MNHNS and CDR2 as SASEGT. V shed 5 bases and J 3 bases; nucleotides not matched to a gene: 6. Here the CDR3 DNA reads TGTGCCAGCAGTCGAGGACAGGGCCTCAATCAGCCCCAGCATTTT. This sequence encodes CASSRGQGLNQPQHF.

This clonotype was found many times. This chain joins TRBV7-8 and TRBJ2-3; a weak D match, TRBD2 (6 bases). This CDR3 contains 16 residues. V was cut by 1 base and J by 1 base, with 12 bases left in between. The germline V gene has CDR1 SGHVS and CDR2 FQNEAQ. The CDR3 loop reads CASSLEAGQGTDTQYF. The CDR3 coding sequence is TGTGCCAGCAGCTTAGAGGCGGGGCAGGGCACAGATACGCAGTATTTT.